A single T cell receptor beta chain is shown here with its context. In the same sample, other DNA sequences code for this CDR3. Only in-frame clones appear in the TCRdb table, and some are missing; sequencing was by immunoSEQ multiplex PCR. The sample yields 350,000 to 450,000 clones, around 90% seen once. The CDR3 contains 12 residues. The J segment lost 4 bases and the V segment lost 4 bases, leaving 0 bases of the junction unmatched. The sample belongs to a study of control samples from healthy donors and cancer patients. The sequence came from a man aged 35 to 55 with head and neck cancer. V is TRBV12-3 or TRBV12-4 and J is TRBJ2-5; TRBD2 aligns across 7 bases. What was sequenced was PBMCs. CDR3 amino acids: CASSSGGETQYF. The CDR3 DNA is TGTGCCAGCAGTTCGGGGGGAGAGACCCAGTACTTC.